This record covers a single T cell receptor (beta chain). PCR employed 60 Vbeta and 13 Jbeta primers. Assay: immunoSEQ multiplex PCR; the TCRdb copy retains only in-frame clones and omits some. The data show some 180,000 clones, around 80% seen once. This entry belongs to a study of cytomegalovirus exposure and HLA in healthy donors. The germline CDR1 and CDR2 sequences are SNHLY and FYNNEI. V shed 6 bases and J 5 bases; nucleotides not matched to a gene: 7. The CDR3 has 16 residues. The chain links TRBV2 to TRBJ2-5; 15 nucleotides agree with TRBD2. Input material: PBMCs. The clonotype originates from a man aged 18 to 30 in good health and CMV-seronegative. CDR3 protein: CASRRTSGGARETQYF. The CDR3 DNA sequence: TGTGCCAGCAGAAGGACTAGCGGGGGGGCCAGGGAGACCCAGTACTTC.